A selection of T cell receptor beta chains follows, all from one sample in a study of blood T cells in healthy people across ages. TCRdb reprocessed the 5' RACE reads via MiXCR and lists one record per CDR3 protein. The sample shows 1.4 million to 1.5 million distinct CDR3 sequences, 40% to 50% of them seen only once. The sample comprised blood. The receptors stem from a woman between 18 and 29 years old in good health. The CDR3 runs from the conserved cysteine through the conserved F or W. Fields, in order: clone size, V gene, CDR3 length, J gene, CDR3 protein. Size values are once, few and many counts, or a class for expanded clones, and some rows have none.

few	TRBV7-7	15	TRBJ2-1	CASSLVPTGRNEQFF
.	TRBV27	18	TRBJ2-3	CASSPQPTGTRIADTQYF
.	TRBV29-1	16	TRBJ2-5	CSVEGRHQGAFEAQYF
.	TRBV6-5	14	TRBJ1-4	CASSPDRVTEKLFF
few	TRBV25-1	17	TRBJ2-3	CASSESGGVVSTDTQYF
.	TRBV2	15	TRBJ2-2	CASRSWGANTGELFF
.	TRBV4-1	20	TRBJ1-5	CASSQDVFFPGQGARQPQHF
few	TRBV3-1	14	TRBJ2-7	CASSQELGSYEQYF
few	TRBV12-5	12	TRBJ2-1	CASGLPMNEQFF
once	TRBV6-6	17	TRBJ2-1	CASRTNTGVGASNVQFF
.	TRBV28	15	TRBJ2-4	CASSFRDAPINIQYF
.	TRBV29-1	12	TRBJ2-1	CSEALVNNEQFF
.	TRBV2	13	TRBJ2-2	CASKTSGTGELFF
few	TRBV24-1	16	TRBJ2-1	CATSEASGSIANEQFF
.	TRBV6-5	14	TRBJ1-1	CASSYSKGLGGAFF
.	TRBV28	13	TRBJ2-5	CASSFPGVETRYF
few	TRBV2	18	.	CASSSLGLAGGPEYEQYF
.	TRBV20-1	14	TRBJ2-1	CSAGLAGGLNEQFF
.	TRBV4-1	14	TRBJ1-1	CASSQEPMNTEAFF
few	TRBV12-3/TRBV12-4	15	TRBJ2-5	CASSLRAGQIETQYF
.	TRBV9	12	TRBJ2-1	CASSLHLGEQFF
.	TRBV7-8	16	TRBJ1-5	CASSLEPAGYNQPQHF
.	TRBV12-3/TRBV12-4	13	TRBJ2-3	CASRRDRTDAQYF
.	TRBV7-9	16	TRBJ2-3	CASSYIMRGGSDTQYF
.	TRBV19	15	TRBJ2-1	CASSIPGGGLNEQFF
.	TRBV2	13	TRBJ2-2	CASITERRGELFF
.	TRBV12-3/TRBV12-4	13	TRBJ1-4	CASSSGGDEKLFF
few	TRBV20-1	16	TRBJ2-1	CSARDFLAGGLSEQFF
.	TRBV6-5	15	TRBJ1-4	CTSSYSSATNEKLFF
few	TRBV29-1	14	TRBJ2-7	CSGSNRGFPYEQYF
few	TRBV10-1	15	TRBJ2-3	CASSELAGGSDTQYF
many	TRBV29-1	12	TRBJ2-7	CSVGADSYEQYF
.	TRBV5-1	17	.	CASSPGQGLTPSYEQYF
.	TRBV27	15	TRBJ2-1	CASILSGRAGDEQLF
.	TRBV5-1	14	TRBJ1-1	CASSLQGYGTEAFF
.	TRBV20-1	14	TRBJ2-3	CSAGVASRGDTQYF
.	TRBV12-3/TRBV12-4	13	TRBJ2-3	CASSLTTTDMEYF
.	TRBV12-3/TRBV12-4	15	TRBJ2-7	CASSARDRVKDEQYF
.	TRBV12-3/TRBV12-4	14	TRBJ1-2	CASSLDRVKGGYTF
.	TRBV11-1	17	TRBJ2-2	CASSLRRLAANTGEPFF
.	TRBV21-1	18	TRBJ2-1	CASSKVGVVIAGANEQFF
.	TRBV6-2/TRBV6-3	13	TRBJ1-1	CASSYTLNTEAFF